The 21 T cell receptor beta chains below all came from one sample that was sequenced in a study of T cell repertoires in cytomegalovirus infection. Which antigens these TCRs recognize remains unknown. TCRdb passed the reads through MiXCR, listing each CDR3 protein once. Of about 470,000 distinct CDR3 sequences listed, 42% are singletons. This specimen consisted of cultured PBMCs, obtained from culture after CMV antigen stimulation. All receptors come from a human donor in good health (CMV status not recorded). Some clones in this sample may be carry-over from other donors' samples.

The CDR3 is CASSFPGLAGFDEQFF. CDR3 coding DNA: TGTGCCAGCAGCTTCCCCGGGCTAGCGGGATTCGATGAGCAGTTCTTC. The chain couples TRBV7-4 to TRBJ2-1; 9 nucleotides agree with TRBD2. Germline assignment: CDR1 SGHVT and CDR2 SQSDAQ. This CDR3 has 16 residues. Unmatched junction bases numbered 11, after V lost 3 bases and J lost 8 bases.

The chain links TRBV20-1 to TRBJ2-1, with 9 bases that match TRBD2. The CDR3 covers 17 residues. Germline values: CDR1 DFQATT, CDR2 SNEGSKA (reference sequence). V shed 3 bases and J 6 bases; nucleotides not matched to a gene: 15. CDR3 region: CSASPPRRSGRFNEQFF. As DNA, the CDR3 is TGCAGTGCTAGTCCTCCCCGGAGGAGCGGGAGGTTCAATGAGCAGTTCTTC.

V usage is TRBV6-6 and J usage is TRBJ1-4; 7 nucleotides match TRBD1. The germline V gene encodes CDR1 MNHNY and CDR2 SVGAGI (reference sequence). CDR3 length: 15 amino acids. The trim removed 6 bases at V and 2 bases at J, leaving 6 bases unmatched. The CDR3 protein is CASSETGHTNEKLFF. The CDR3 coding sequence is TGTGCCAGCAGCGAGACAGGGCACACTAATGAAAAACTGTTTTTT.

The DNA of the CDR3 is TGCGCCAGCAGCGCCACTGGACAGAGCGGAGATACGCAGTATTTT. This translates into CASSATGQSGDTQYF. The rearrangement links TRBV4-1 to TRBJ2-3; tentatively, D is TRBD1 (6 bases). V lost 5 bases and J 5 bases, leaving 17 bases between the germline ends. The length of the CDR3 is 15 residues. Germline CDR1 reads MGHRA; CDR2 reads YSYEKL.

This chain links TRBV5-6 with TRBJ2-7; D gene unclear. The CDR3 is 13 residues long. CDR1 and CDR2 (germline): SGHDT, YYEEEE. V was shortened by 4 bases and J by 2 bases, with 10 bases between the two germline ends. The CDR3 reads CASSLLGPYEQYF. The CDR3 nucleotides are TGTGCCAGCAGCCTTTTGGGCCCCTACGAGCAGTACTTC. Based on the CDR3 plus reference TRBV5-6 and TRBJ2-7, the full variable domain is DAGVTQSPTHLIKTRGQQVTLRCSPKSGHDTVSWYQQALGQGPQFIFQYYEEEERQRGNFPDRFSGHQFPNYSSELNVNALLLGDSALYLCASSLLGPYEQYFGPGTRLTVT.

CDR3 sequence reads: CASSLLATYNEQFF. The CDR3 DNA sequence: TGTGCCAGCAGCCTCCTAGCGACCTACAATGAGCAGTTCTTC. The chain employs TRBV7-2 and TRBJ2-1; maybe TRBD2 (6 bases). CDR3 length: 14 amino acids. Germline V gives CDR1 SGHTA, CDR2 FQGNSA. V was shortened by 5 bases and J by 2 bases, with 10 bases between the two germline ends.

The chain has TRBV10-3 and TRBJ2-5; 13 bases fit TRBD2. This CDR3 is 14 amino acids long. Germline values: CDR1 ENHRY, CDR2 SYGVKD. V trimming: 10 bases; J trimming: 2 bases; junction bases outside the gene matches: 4. This chain's CDR3 is CATGLAGVQETQYF. The CDR3 nucleotides read TGTGCCACCGGACTAGCGGGAGTACAAGAGACCCAGTACTTC.

The chain joins TRBV5-6 to TRBJ2-1, with 7 positions matching TRBD1. Germline assignment: CDR1 SGHDT and CDR2 YYEEEE. Trimming cost V 2 bases and J 3 bases; bases outside gene matches: 5. The CDR3 sequence is 15 residues long. This CDR3 is CASSFADRSYNEQFF. CDR3 sequence (DNA): TGTGCCAGCAGCTTTGCGGACAGGAGCTACAATGAGCAGTTCTTC.

The chain employs TRBV7-8 and TRBJ2-1; TRBD2 matches at 8 bases. Trimming at V came to 5 bases and at J to 7 bases, leaving 4 bases not matched to a gene. This CDR3 is 13 amino acids long. Germline values: CDR1 SGHVS, CDR2 FQNEAQ. For the CDR3, the DNA is TGTGCCAGCAGCCGCAGCGGGAGAAATGAGCAGTTCTTC. Translated: CASSRSGRNEQFF.

This clonotype was seen a handful of times. V usage is TRBV7-2 and J usage is TRBJ2-5, with D possibly being TRBD1 or TRBD2 (6 bases each). There are 15 residues in the CDR3. Trimming removed 6 bases from V and 2 bases from J, with 16 bases in between. Germline V gene data show CDR1 as SGHTA and CDR2 as FQGNSA. CDR3 bases: TGTGCCAGCAGGAGGGGGACTGGCATTCAAGAGACCCAGTACTTC. This encodes CASRRGTGIQETQYF.

The chain couples TRBV29-1 to TRBJ2-7; a weak D match, TRBD1 (6 bases). CDR1 SQVTM and CDR2 ANQGSEA come from the germline V gene. V shed 6 bases and J shed 4 bases, with 22 bases lying between them. The CDR3 runs to 15 residues. The CDR3 DNA follows: TGCAGCGTAGCCGGGACAAGGCGAGGGGATTACGAGCAGTACTTC. Translated: CSVAGTRRGDYEQYF.

CDR3 DNA sequence: TGCAGCTCGAGGGAGGACAGTGAAGGGGATGGCTACACCTTC. Translating gives CSSREDSEGDGYTF. The chain uses TRBV29-1 and TRBJ1-2; the D gene is possibly TRBD1 (6 bases). CDR3 length: 14 residues. V lost 8 bases to trimming and J lost 6 bases, with 22 bases between them. CDR1 and CDR2 (germline): SQVTM, ANQGSEA.

This sequence joins TRBV24-1 and TRBJ2-5, with 7 positions matching TRBD2. The CDR3 has 12 residues. V lost 12 bases, J lost 0 bases, and 3 bases stayed unmatched. Germline V lookup: CDR1 KGHDR, CDR2 SFDVKD. CDR3 loop: CASAGDQETQYF. CDR3 DNA sequence: TGTGCCTCTGCGGGGGACCAAGAGACCCAGTACTTC.

CDR3 residues: CASRGGTSGRARPYNEQFF. As DNA, the CDR3 is TGTGCCAGCAGAGGGGGGACTAGCGGGAGGGCCCGACCCTACAATGAGCAGTTCTTC. This chain uses TRBV7-9 with TRBJ2-1, with 16 positions matching TRBD2. The junction had 10 bases not matched to a gene; V was cut back by 6 bases and J by 2 bases. The V gene's germline CDR1 is SEHNR and CDR2 FQNEAQ (reference sequence). The CDR3 sequence is 19 residues long.

Only a few counts were recorded for this clonotype. The chain is built from TRBV20-1 and TRBJ2-1, with D tentatively TRBD1 (5 bases). Germline CDR1 is DFQATT and CDR2 is SNEGSKA (reference sequence). V shed 3 bases and J shed 2 bases, with 8 bases lying between them. The CDR3 consists of 13 residues. CDR3 region: CSASWGAYNEQFF. As DNA, the CDR3 is TGCAGTGCTAGTTGGGGCGCCTACAATGAGCAGTTCTTC.

This clonotype was seen repeatedly, ten times or more. V is TRBV12-3 or TRBV12-4 and J is TRBJ2-1; no definite D call. This CDR3 has 15 amino acids. Trimming pared 1 base from V and 0 bases from J, leaving 7 bases between. The CDR3 DNA follows: TGTGCCAGCAGTTTAGTGGGGTCCTCCTACAATGAGCAGTTCTTC. Protein sequence: CASSLVGSSYNEQFF.

The chain uses TRBV7-6 and TRBJ2-7, with D tentatively TRBD1 (6 bases). From germline, CDR1 is SGHVS and CDR2 FNYEAQ. The length of the CDR3 is 17 residues. V dropped 4 bases and J dropped 6 bases, with 25 bases sitting between them. The CDR3 loop reads CASSSSLLGHPFGEQYF. The CDR3 region has the DNA TGTGCCAGCAGCTCCTCCCTATTGGGACACCCATTCGGCGAGCAGTACTTC. Variable domain in full (rest from reference TRBV7-6 and TRBJ2-7): GAGVSQSPRYKVTKRGQDVALRCDPISGHVSLYWYRQALGQGPEFLTYFNYEAQQDKSGLPNDRFSAERPEGSISTLTIQRTEQRDSAMYRCASSSSLLGHPFGEQYFGPGTRLTVT.

This clonotype was detected only a few times. This chain links TRBV4-3 with TRBJ2-1, with D hard to call. Trimming took 0 bases from V and 3 from J, leaving 9 bases between them. Germline CDR1 LGHNA, CDR2 YSLEER. The CDR3 sequence is 15 residues long. The CDR3 sequence is CASSQDSDFYNEQFF. CDR3 DNA sequence: TGCGCCAGCAGCCAAGATTCAGACTTCTACAATGAGCAGTTCTTC.

V and J are TRBV12-3 or TRBV12-4 and TRBJ2-2, with TRBD2 matching 9 bases. This CDR3 region has 16 residues. The ends lost 6 bases at V and 5 bases at J; junction bases unmatched: 10. As DNA, the CDR3 is TGTGCCAGCAGCAACTTAGCGGGAGAGGGGACCGGGGAGCTGTTTTTT. As protein: CASSNLAGEGTGELFF.

The CDR3 sequence is CASSLVPGHPRSPLHF. The DNA for the CDR3 is TGTGCCAGCAGCTTAGTGCCGGGACATCCTAGGTCACCCCTCCACTTT. The gene calls are TRBV11-2 and TRBJ1-6; D perhaps matches TRBD1 (6 bases). Trimming left V 1 base short and J 10 bases short, with 17 bases between. CDR1 is SGHAT and CDR2 is FQNNGV in the germline V gene. The CDR3 is 16 residues long.

The chain joins TRBV20-1 to TRBJ2-6; the D gene could be TRBD1 or TRBD2 (6 bases each). In germline, CDR1 is DFQATT, CDR2 SNEGSKA (reference sequence). The CDR3 sequence is 17 residues long. V lost 5 bases, J lost 2 bases, and 19 bases lay in between. In DNA form, the CDR3 reads TGCAGTGCTCAGGGGACATCCGGGAGCACTGGGGCCAACGTCCTGACTTTC. Amino acids: CSAQGTSGSTGANVLTF.